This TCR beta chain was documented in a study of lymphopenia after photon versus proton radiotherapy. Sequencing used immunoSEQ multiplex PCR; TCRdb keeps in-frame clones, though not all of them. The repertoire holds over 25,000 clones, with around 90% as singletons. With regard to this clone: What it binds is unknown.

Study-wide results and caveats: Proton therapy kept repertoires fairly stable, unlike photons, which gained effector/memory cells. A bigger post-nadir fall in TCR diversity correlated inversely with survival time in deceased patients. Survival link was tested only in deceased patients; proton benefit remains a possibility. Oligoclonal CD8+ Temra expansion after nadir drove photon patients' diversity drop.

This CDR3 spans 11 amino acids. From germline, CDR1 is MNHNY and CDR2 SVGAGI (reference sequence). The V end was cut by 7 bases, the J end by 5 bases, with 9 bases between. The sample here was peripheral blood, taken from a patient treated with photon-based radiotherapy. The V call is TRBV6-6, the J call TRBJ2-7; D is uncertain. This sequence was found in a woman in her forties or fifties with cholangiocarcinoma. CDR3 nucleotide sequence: TGTGCCAGCATCTGGGATAACGAGCAGTACTTC. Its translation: CASIWDNEQYF.